Presented here are 19 T cell receptor beta chains from one specimen sequenced in a study of blood T cells in healthy people across ages. A J-beta primer mix and a sample-barcoded 5' primer were used in a second PCR of roughly 7 to 12 cycles. TCRdb used MiXCR to reprocess the 5' RACE reads, holding one entry per CDR3 protein. Of under 1,000,000 distinct CDR3 sequences detected, around 36% appear once; the ten largest clones hold 10% to 15%. Sequences were obtained from blood. The source is a man in his late teens or twenties in good health.

This clonotype was seen a handful of times. The rearrangement links TRBV20-1 to TRBJ2-3; no definite D call. The V gene lost 0 bases and the J gene lost 0 bases, with 13 bases spanning the gap. The CDR3 extends over 16 amino acids. Germline V gene data show CDR1 as DFQATT and CDR2 as SNEGSKA (reference sequence). The CDR3 reads CSARDRRSLSTDTQYF. CDR3 DNA: TGCAGTGCTAGAGATAGAAGAAGCCTTAGCACAGATACGCAGTATTTT.

This clonotype showed up many times. The chain recombines TRBV6-6 with TRBJ2-1; 11 positions match TRBD2. V was clipped by 0 bases and J by 12 bases; unmatched bases: 10. Germline V gives CDR1 MNHNY, CDR2 SVGAGI (reference sequence). CDR3 size: 16 residues. The CDR3 loop is CASSYSPASGGLLQFF. Here the CDR3 DNA reads TGTGCCAGCAGTTACTCGCCCGCTAGCGGGGGGTTATTGCAGTTCTTC.

J is TRBJ1-1 and V is TRBV28, with D possibly being TRBD1 (5 bases). CDR3 length equals 14 residues. Germline values: CDR1 MDHEN, CDR2 SYDVKM. Trimming cost V 6 bases and J 4 bases, with 15 bases left between them. CDR3 nucleotide sequence: TGTGCCAGCAGCCGACCCGGGCAGGGCACTGAAGCTTTCTTT. It codes for CASSRPGQGTEAFF.

V is TRBV12-3 or TRBV12-4 and J is TRBJ2-1; D call uncertain. There are 12 residues in the CDR3. The V and J ends lost 1 base and 9 bases respectively, with 7 bases between them. CDR3 in amino acids: CASSLEPAEQFF. Written as DNA, the CDR3 is TGTGCCAGCAGTTTAGAACCGGCTGAGCAGTTCTTC.

This clonotype showed up just once. The chain carries TRBV6-1 and TRBJ2-1; D is undetermined. V was clipped by 7 bases and J by 2 bases, with 15 bases between them. The germline gives CDR1 MNHNS, CDR2 SASEGT. The CDR3 is made up of 15 amino acids. CDR3 in DNA: TGTGCCAGCATTGGTGGGGTAGCTGCCTACAATGAGCAGTTCTTC. Protein: CASIGGVAAYNEQFF.

This clonotype was found many times. The rearrangement joins TRBV7-2 to TRBJ2-3; 7 bases map to TRBD2. The CDR3 runs to 15 residues. Germline V gene data show CDR1 as SGHTA and CDR2 as FQGNSA. Trimming took 5 bases from V and 0 from J; bases not matched to a gene: 5. The CDR3: CASSPGGPSTDTQYF. The CDR3 DNA reads TGTGCCAGCAGCCCGGGAGGACCCAGCACAGATACGCAGTATTTT.

This clonotype was counted ten times or more. The rearrangement joins TRBV20-1 to TRBJ2-5; weak D call: TRBD1 (6 bases). Gene TRBJ2-7 matches the end of the DNA better, so the J call may be wrong. The germline V gene encodes CDR1 DFQATT and CDR2 SNEGSKA (reference sequence). The CDR3 totals 11 residues. CDR3 in amino acids: CSATQGPEQYF. The CDR3 bases are TGCAGTGCTACACAGGGACCCGAGCAGTACTTC.

In this sample, this clonotype turned up many times. The V and J genes are TRBV4-1 and TRBJ2-1, with TRBD1 as a possible D gene (5 bases). V was pared by 7 bases and J by 0 bases, with 22 bases between. From germline, CDR1 is MGHRA and CDR2 YSYEKL. The CDR3 is 18 residues long. The CDR3 coding sequence is TGCGCCAGCACCTCCCCAGGGATCAGAAAGAGCTCCTACAATGAGCAGTTCTTC. Translating gives CASTSPGIRKSSYNEQFF.

This clonotype was seen only a few times. The chain links TRBV25-1 to TRBJ1-6; D is unresolved. The CDR3 spans 13 residues. Trimming stripped 3 bases from V and 6 bases from J, with 6 bases between. Germline V gives CDR1 MGHDK, CDR2 SYGVNS. CDR3 DNA: TGTGCCAGCAGTGAGATGGGTAATTCACCCCTCCACTTT. Its protein is CASSEMGNSPLHF.

Concerning this clonotype: This may be a read error, as it is one base from a much larger clone. The genes are TRBV7-2 and TRBJ2-1; 10 nucleotides align to TRBD1. The germline V gene encodes CDR1 SGHTA and CDR2 FQGNSA. This CDR3 has 18 residues. CDR3 bases: TGTGCCTGCAGATTAGGGATAGCTCTGGGGACAGGGGTAAATGAGCAGTTCTTC. It specifies CACRLGIALGTGVNEQFF.

The chain is built from TRBV7-9 and TRBJ2-4, with a weak D call TRBD1 (6 bases). Germline CDR1 and CDR2: SEHNR and FQNEAQ (reference sequence). The CDR3 has 13 residues. Trimming cost V 10 bases and J 6 bases, with 16 bases left between them. The CDR3 nucleotides read TGTGCCACCGATAGGGACAATGGAAACATTCAGTACTTC. Its translation is CATDRDNGNIQYF.

This clonotype was picked up a small number of times. In nucleotides, the CDR3 is TGTGCCAGCAGCTTCCCGGGGGGCGCAGATACGCAGTATTTT. Protein product: CASSFPGGADTQYF. The rearrangement joins TRBV7-2 to TRBJ2-3; tentatively, D is TRBD2 (7 bases). Trimming left V 3 bases short and J 4 bases short, with 11 bases between. The CDR3 sequence is 14 residues long. Per germline, CDR1 SGHTA and CDR2 FQGNSA.

The chain couples TRBV6-2 or TRBV6-3 to TRBJ2-3; 7 bases map to TRBD1. This CDR3 is built from 14 residues. The germline gives CDR1 MNHEY, CDR2 SVGEGT. Germline trimming cut 6 bases from V and 0 bases from J; bases unmatched to any gene: 3. The CDR3 DNA sequence: TGTGCCAGCAGCACAGGGGTGAGCACAGATACGCAGTATTTT. Protein sequence: CASSTGVSTDTQYF.

There are a few counts of this clonotype. J is TRBJ2-5 and V is TRBV11-3; D unresolved. Germline CDR1 reads SGHNT; CDR2 reads YENEEA. The CDR3 is 13 amino acids. Trimming cost V 5 bases and J 1 base, with 8 bases left between them. The CDR3 sequence: CASSPFFQETQYF. DNA for the CDR3: TGTGCCAGCAGCCCCTTCTTCCAAGAGACCCAGTACTTC.

This chain connects TRBV6-6 to TRBJ1-1, with D unresolved. Between the trimmed V and J ends, which lost 5 bases and 0 bases, there was a span of 13 bases. The CDR3 loop spans 15 amino acids. Germline V gene sequence: CDR1 MNHNY, CDR2 SVGAGI (reference sequence). The CDR3 spells CASSTRGGMNTEAFF. DNA for the CDR3: TGTGCCAGCAGTACGCGGGGAGGGATGAACACTGAAGCTTTCTTT.

This clonotype was recorded a few times. CDR3 amino acids: CASSIDQSDEQFF. The CDR3 DNA is TGTGCCAGTAGTATAGATCAGTCCGATGAGCAGTTCTTC. The chain links TRBV19 to TRBJ2-1; D is ambiguous. Germline V lookup: CDR1 LNHDA, CDR2 SQIVND (reference sequence). The CDR3 sequence is 13 residues long. V was trimmed by 0 bases and J by 8 bases, leaving 8 bases between them. The full variable domain, completed using reference TRBV19 and TRBJ2-1, is DGGITQSPKYLFRKEGQNVTLSCEQNLNHDAMYWYRQDPGQGLRLIYYSQIVNDFQKGDIAEGYSVSREKKESFPLTVTSAQKNPTAFYLCASSIDQSDEQFFGPGTRLTVL.

This clonotype was counted ten times or more. The V gene is TRBV7-9, the J gene TRBJ2-1; tentatively, D is TRBD2 (5 bases). Germline assignment: CDR1 SEHNR and CDR2 FQNEAQ (reference sequence). CDR3 length: 12 residues. V was cut by 3 bases and J by 8 bases, with 8 bases left in between. In nucleotides, the CDR3 is TGTGCCAGCAGCTTTAGCGCCGATGAGCAGTTCTTC. Translated: CASSFSADEQFF. Looking up the rest from reference TRBV7-9 and TRBJ2-1 gives the full variable domain: DTGVSQNPRHKITKRGQNVTFRCDPISEHNRLYWYRQTLGQGPEFLTYFQNEAQLEKSRLLSDRFSAERPKGSFSTLEIQRTEQGDSAMYLCASSFSADEQFFGPGTRLTVL.

V usage is TRBV4-2 and J usage is TRBJ1-1; 7 bases are a match to TRBD1. Looked up from germline, CDR1 is LGHNA and CDR2 is YNFKEQ. V lost 0 bases, J lost 5 bases, and 9 bases stayed unmatched. This CDR3 has 16 residues. In nucleotides, the CDR3 is TGTGCCAGCAGCCAAGATAAGGGGGCGAAAGGTACTGAAGCTTTCTTT. As protein: CASSQDKGAKGTEAFF.

V and J are TRBV20-1 and TRBJ2-7; possibly TRBD1 for D (6 bases). The germline gives CDR1 DFQATT, CDR2 SNEGSKA (reference sequence). The CDR3 contains 14 residues. Deletions cut 2 bases from V and 7 bases from J, with 18 bases between. CDR3 nucleotides: TGCAGTGCTAGAAATCCACAGGGATACAATGAGCAGTACTTC. Amino acids: CSARNPQGYNEQYF.